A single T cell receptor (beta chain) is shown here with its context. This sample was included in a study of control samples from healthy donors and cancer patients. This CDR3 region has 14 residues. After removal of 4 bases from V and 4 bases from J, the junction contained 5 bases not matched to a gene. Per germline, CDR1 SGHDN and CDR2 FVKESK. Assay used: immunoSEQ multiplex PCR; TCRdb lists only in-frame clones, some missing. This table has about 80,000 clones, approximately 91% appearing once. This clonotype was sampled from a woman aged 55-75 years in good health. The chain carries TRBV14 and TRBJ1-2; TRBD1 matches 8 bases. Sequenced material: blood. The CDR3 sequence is CASSRQGQSYGYTF. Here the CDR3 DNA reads TGTGCCAGCAGCCGACAGGGGCAAAGCTATGGCTACACCTTC.